The 19 T cell receptor beta chains below come from one sample, sequenced in a study of blood T cell repertoires in COVID-19. Libraries were prepared by immunoSEQ multiplex PCR; TCRdb keeps only in-frame clonotypes and omits some of them. The top ten hold approximately 5.3% of the sample, which has 65,000 to 85,000 clones, 80% to 90% seen once. The source material was peripheral blood. The source of these receptors is a man aged 45-60 years with active COVID-19.

The gene calls are TRBV10-3 and TRBJ1-1, with a weak D call TRBD1 (5 bases). This CDR3 spans 17 amino acids. Looked up from germline, CDR1 is ENHRY and CDR2 is SYGVKD. The ends were cut back, 3 bases at V and 4 bases at J, with 21 bases in the middle. The CDR3 nucleotides are TGTGCCATCAGTGATTTCTCGAGGGGCGGGAGTAGCACTGAAGCTTTCTTT. Its protein product is CAISDFSRGGSSTEAFF.

The chain links TRBV6-2 or TRBV6-3 to TRBJ2-3; 8 bases agree with TRBD2. CDR1 MNHEY and CDR2 SVGEGT come from the germline V gene. With 4 bases clipped from V and 1 base from J, the junction kept 4 bases outside the gene matches. The CDR3 runs 15 residues. In DNA, the CDR3 is TGTGCCAGCAGTTCCCAGCGGGAGCGCACAGATACGCAGTATTTT. Translated: CASSSQRERTDTQYF.

The chain uses TRBV2 and TRBJ2-1, with 9 positions matching TRBD1. V dropped 8 bases and J dropped 1; count of bases not matched to a gene: 6. The germline V gene encodes CDR1 SNHLY and CDR2 FYNNEI. The CDR3 consists of 15 residues. CDR3 nucleotides: TGTGCCAGCGTTGTCGGACAGGGGTCCTACAATGAGCAGTTCTTC. Protein sequence: CASVVGQGSYNEQFF.

This sequence joins TRBV9 and TRBJ2-1; maybe TRBD2 (6 bases). This CDR3 has 12 amino acids. Germline V gives CDR1 SGDLS, CDR2 YYNGEE. Trimming pared 4 bases from V and 15 bases from J, leaving 17 bases between. The CDR3 region has the DNA TGTGCCAGCAGCCCGGGACTCACTCAATGGTTCTTC. Encoded protein: CASSPGLTQWFF.

The chain couples TRBV19 to TRBJ2-7, with D possibly TRBD1 on 6 matching bases. This CDR3 spans 14 amino acids. The V gene lost 0 bases and the J gene lost 5 bases, with 11 bases spanning the gap. The germline CDR1 and CDR2 sequences are LNHDA and SQIVND (reference sequence). As DNA, the CDR3 is TGTGCCAGTAGTATAGACAGGGGAAGGGACGAGCAGTACTTC. Protein product: CASSIDRGRDEQYF.

This sequence joins TRBV6-2 or TRBV6-3 and TRBJ2-3; the match to TRBD2 covers 15 bases. J gave up 4 bases and V 4 bases, and 0 bases lay outside the gene matches. CDR1 is MNHEY, CDR2 SVGEGT, per germline. The CDR3 spans 15 residues. The DNA for the CDR3 is TGTGCCAGCAGTTGGACTAGCGGGGGGGCAGATACGCAGTATTTT. Translation gives CASSWTSGGADTQYF.

The J gene is TRBJ2-7, the V gene TRBV6-5; TRBD2 might be the D (6 bases). The CDR3 runs 15 residues. Germline V CDR1 and CDR2: MNHEY, SVGAGI. V was clipped by 2 bases and J by 7 bases, with 18 bases between them. In DNA form, the CDR3 reads TGTGCCAGCAGTTACCAACACCGAAGGGCGGGGGAGCAGTACTTC. It is translated as CASSYQHRRAGEQYF.

The chain combines TRBV5-1 with TRBJ1-2, with 12 bases identical to TRBD1. This CDR3 comprises 16 residues. The germline V gene has CDR1 SGHRS and CDR2 YFSETQ. The V segment lost 3 bases and the J segment 2 bases; nucleotides outside the gene matches: 5. The CDR3 sequence is CASSWGTGGRNYGYTF. Written as DNA, the CDR3 is TGCGCCAGCAGCTGGGGGACAGGGGGCAGGAACTATGGCTACACCTTC.

This clone showed up just once. The J gene is TRBJ2-1, the V gene TRBV7-6; D uncertain. The germline V gene encodes CDR1 SGHVS and CDR2 FNYEAQ. V lost 0 bases to trimming and J lost 8 bases, with 14 bases between them. The CDR3 has 15 residues. CDR3 nucleotide sequence: TGTGCCAGCAGCTTAGCTACAGTCCTCCGGCATGAGCAGTTCTTC. The encoded protein is CASSLATVLRHEQFF.

The gene calls are TRBV3-1 (or the pseudogene TRBV3-2) and TRBJ1-1; TRBD1 is a possible D gene (5 bases). The CDR3 loop spans 14 amino acids. The ends were cut back, 0 bases at V and 1 base at J, with 6 bases in the middle. Per germline, CDR1 LGHDT and CDR2 YNNKEL (reference sequence). Here the CDR3 DNA reads TGTGCCAGCAGCCAAGATGGACAGAACACTGAAGCTTTCTTT. It yields the protein CASSQDGQNTEAFF.

The genes are TRBV9 and TRBJ2-7; D might be TRBD1 (6 bases). The CDR3 is 15 residues long. Germline CDR1 is SGDLS and CDR2 is YYNGEE. Trimming removed 3 bases from V and 0 bases from J, with 13 bases in between. The CDR3 loop reads CASSATGQNSYEQYF. In DNA form, the CDR3 reads TGTGCCAGCAGCGCTACCGGACAGAACTCCTACGAGCAGTACTTC.

The chain recombines TRBV7-9 with TRBJ2-5; D possibly corresponds to TRBD2 (5 bases). Trimming pared 1 base from V and 6 bases from J, leaving 15 bases between. The CDR3 spans 15 residues. Germline assignment: CDR1 SEHNR and CDR2 FQNEAQ (reference sequence). The DNA of the CDR3 is TGTGCCAGCAGCTTAGGGGCCACGGCGGGCAAGACCCAGTACTTC. Its translation is CASSLGATAGKTQYF.

The V call is TRBV27, the J call TRBJ2-1; maybe TRBD1 (5 bases). V dropped 10 bases and J dropped 9 bases, with 22 bases sitting between them. This CDR3 spans 14 amino acids. The germline V gene has CDR1 MNHEY and CDR2 SMNVEV (reference sequence). The CDR3 bases are TGTGCCATCCAGGCGAGGCCGTCAAGGGGTGAGCAGTTCTTC. Residues: CAIQARPSRGEQFF.

The rearrangement joins TRBV5-5 to TRBJ2-4, with D perhaps matching TRBD2 (6 bases). This CDR3 contains 15 residues. Germline V gives CDR1 SGHKS, CDR2 YYEKEE (reference sequence). Trimming shortened V by 1 base and J by 5 bases, and 13 bases separated the two germline ends. This CDR3 reads CASSLLGLGENIQYF. CDR3 bases: TGTGCCAGCAGCTTGTTGGGACTTGGGGAAAACATTCAGTACTTC.

This chain connects TRBV6-4 to TRBJ2-7, with 9 bases fitting TRBD2. Germline assignment: CDR1 MRHNA and CDR2 SNTAGT. The V gene end was trimmed by 10 bases and the J gene end by 2 bases; junction bases not matched to a gene: 12. The CDR3 sequence is 15 residues long. The CDR3 region has the DNA TGTGCCACTAAAATGTTTCGCGGGGGGGCCTACGAGCAGTACTTC. This encodes CATKMFRGGAYEQYF.

The chain has TRBV27 and TRBJ2-7, with 10 bases that match TRBD2. The J segment lost 1 base and the V segment lost 4 bases, leaving 7 bases of the junction unmatched. Germline lookup yields CDR1 MNHEY and CDR2 SMNVEV (reference sequence). This CDR3 has 16 amino acids. The CDR3 loop reads CASSSSRTSGSYEQYF. CDR3 DNA sequence: TGTGCCAGCAGTTCATCCCGGACTAGCGGTTCCTACGAGCAGTACTTC.

This clone was counted a few times. J is TRBJ1-4 and V is TRBV7-9, with D possibly being TRBD1 (5 bases). The V and J ends lost 1 base and 11 bases respectively, with 8 bases between them. Germline CDR1 reads SEHNR; CDR2 reads FQNEAQ (reference sequence). There are 12 residues in the CDR3. CDR3 DNA sequence: TGTGCCAGCAGCTTAGATCGACAGAAACTGTTTTTT. Amino acids: CASSLDRQKLFF.

The rearrangement links TRBV6-5 to TRBJ2-7; TRBD1 aligns across 7 bases. V lost 0 bases, J lost 6 bases, and 8 bases stayed unmatched. This CDR3 has 15 residues. Germline CDR1 and CDR2: MNHEY and SVGAGI. DNA of the CDR3: TGTGCCAGCAGTTACTCTTGGGGACAGTCGTCCGAGCAGTACTTC. Its protein is CASSYSWGQSSEQYF.

The chain recombines TRBV5-1 with TRBJ2-7; TRBD1 might be the D (6 bases). V was trimmed by 4 bases and J by 7 bases, leaving 9 bases between them. CDR3 length: 11 residues. Germline V gene data show CDR1 as SGHRS and CDR2 as YFSETQ. CDR3 in amino acids: CASSATGEQYF. In DNA form, the CDR3 reads TGCGCCAGCAGCGCAACAGGGGAGCAGTACTTC. Supplemented by reference TRBV5-1 and TRBJ2-7, the full variable domain reads KAGVTQTPRYLIKTRGQQVTLSCSPISGHRSVSWYQQTPGQGLQFLFEYFSETQRNKGNFPGRFSGRQFSNSRSEMNVSTLELGDSALYLCASSATGEQYFGPGTRLTVT.